This TCR beta chain was sequenced for a study of blood T cell repertoires in COVID-19. About the study: Samples taken during acute and convalescent COVID-19 were collected in the United States, Italy and Spain. Nucleic acid was either cDNA or gDNA, and it came from T cells, B-cell-depleted T cells, or PBMCs.

Deletions cut 5 bases from V and 6 bases from J, with 14 bases between. The length of the CDR3 is 14 residues. CDR1 is SEHNR, CDR2 FQNEAQ, per germline (reference sequence). How the authors handled the data: Reference gene primer amplification yielded estimated nucleated cell counts. Sequencing was performed with immunoSEQ multiplex PCR; in TCRdb, only in-frame clones are kept and a portion is missing. V and J calls and clone size are copied from that table; D and trimming were computed from the DNA. The repertoire consists of 150,000 to 180,000 clones, with around 83% occurring once and the leading ten covering around 32%.

Sequencing was carried out using peripheral blood. The rearrangement joins TRBV7-9 to TRBJ2-4; possible D gene TRBD1, 5 bases. This TCR was recovered from a woman aged 55-70 years with acute or convalescent COVID-19. CDR3 nucleotides: TGTGCCAGCAGCCCAGGGCTTAGACGAAACATTCAGTACTTC. Translating it yields CASSPGLRRNIQYF.